The sequence of this T cell receptor beta chain was determined in a study of shared clonotypes between healthy human individuals. This clone was recorded once. Data came from immunoSEQ multiplex PCR; TCRdb stores just in-frame clones and leaves some out. The sample includes some 2.3 million clones, approximately 95% of them seen just once. The CDR3 runs 13 residues. Trimming removed 9 bases at V and 4 bases at J, with 15 bases between. Germline V lookup: CDR1 SGHRS, CDR2 YFSETQ. Sequencing was performed on naive CD4+ T cells from PBMCs. As to subset: CD45RA+ positively selected. This chain connects TRBV5-1 to TRBJ2-3; D gene uncertain. This clonotype was sampled from a man between 18 and 35 years old in good health. Some clones in this sample may be carry-over from other donors' samples. For the CDR3, the DNA is TGCGCCACCAAAATCAACCCGGCAGATACGCAGTATTTT. This sequence encodes CATKINPADTQYF. Based on the CDR3 plus reference TRBV5-1 and TRBJ2-3, the full variable domain is KAGVTQTPRYLIKTRGQQVTLSCSPISGHRSVSWYQQTPGQGLQFLFEYFSETQRNKGNFPGRFSGRQFSNSRSEMNVSTLELGDSALYLCATKINPADTQYFGPGTRLTVL.